This is a list of T cell receptor beta chains from one sample in a study of cytomegalovirus exposure and HLA in healthy donors. Sequenced by immunoSEQ multiplex PCR; TCRdb stores in-frame clones only, minus some. The sample records about 180,000 clones, approximately 80% being singletons. Specimen: PBMCs. These receptors were collected from a woman between 45 and 60 years old in good health and CMV-seronegative. Both conserved end residues are part of each CDR3. A D gene is named only where the DNA matches it firmly. Size is stated for part of the rows, as once, few or many counts, or as a class when the clone is expanded.

J,D,size,V,DNA,CDR3
TRBJ2-7,-,-,TRBV19,TGTGCCAGTAGTATGCGGGTCTCCTACGAGCAGTACTTC,CASSMRVSYEQYF
TRBJ2-7,-,once,TRBV7-9,TGTGCCAGCAGCTTAAGCGGCGGCAGGTCCTACGAGCAGTACTTC,CASSLSGGRSYEQYF
TRBJ1-4,TRBD1,once,TRBV15,TGTGCCACCAGCAGCGGACAGGGAACTAATGAAAAACTGTTTTTT,CATSSGQGTNEKLFF
TRBJ2-7,TRBD1,-,TRBV5-4,TGTGCCAGCAGGGGGGACAGCACTTACGAGCAGTACTTC,CASRGDSTYEQYF
TRBJ1-2,TRBD1,few,TRBV10-3,TGTGCCATCAGACCCCGGGACAGCGAAGGCTACACCTTC,CAIRPRDSEGYTF
TRBJ2-1,-,-,TRBV5-1,TGCGCCAGCAGCTTGGCGGGGGATGAGCAGTTCTTC,CASSLAGDEQFF
TRBJ2-7,TRBD1,-,TRBV5-8,TGTGCCAGCAGCTTGGGCCTGGGGACAGAACTTTACGAGCAGTACTTC,CASSLGLGTELYEQYF
TRBJ2-7,-,-,TRBV5-1,TGCGCCAGCAGCCTAGAAGCGGGTGTGCTCTCCTACGAGCAGTACTTC,CASSLEAGVLSYEQYF
TRBJ2-1,TRBD2,-,TRBV9,TGTGCCAGCAGCGTAGGATCTAGCGGGGGGGCAATAAGGTACAATGAGCAGTTCTTC,CASSVGSSGGAIRYNEQFF
TRBJ1-2,-,-,TRBV30,TGTGCCTGGAGTTCAGGACTGTGGTATGGCTACACCTTC,CAWSSGLWYGYTF
TRBJ2-7,-,-,TRBV5-4,TGTGCCAGCGGTGTTCAGGGCAAAACAAGGTCCTACGAGCAGTACTTC,CASGVQGKTRSYEQYF
TRBJ1-2,-,-,TRBV28,TGTGCCAGCAGCCCGTCAGGGGCGTATGGCTACACCTTC,CASSPSGAYGYTF
TRBJ2-7,-,-,TRBV15,TGTGCCACCAGCCGGACTATCGCCTACGAGCAGTACTTC,CATSRTIAYEQYF
TRBJ2-3,TRBD2,-,TRBV7-2,TGTGCCAGCAGCTCGGGACTAGCGGGGGGCGCAGATACGCAGTATTTT,CASSSGLAGGADTQYF
TRBJ2-2,-,-,TRBV10-3,TGTGCCATCAGTGAACCGAGGAACACCGGGGAGCTGTTTTTT,CAISEPRNTGELFF
TRBJ2-7,TRBD2,-,TRBV5-1,TGCGCCAGCAGGGGGACTAGCGGGGCCTACGAGCAGTACTTC,CASRGTSGAYEQYF
TRBJ2-5,-,once,TRBV28,TGTGCCAGCAGTTTACCCGCTAGCGTTGAAGAGACCCAGTACTTC,CASSLPASVEETQYF
TRBJ2-1,-,-,TRBV2,TGTGCCAGCAGCGCCGGGTCATACAATGAGCAGTTCTTC,CASSAGSYNEQFF
TRBJ1-2,TRBD1,once,TRBV28,TGTGCCAGCGGACAAACAGGGGCCTATGGCTACACCTTC,CASGQTGAYGYTF
TRBJ2-1,-,-,TRBV5-1,TGCGCCAGCAGCTTGAGTCCGGGGGTATACAATGAGCAGTTCTTC,CASSLSPGVYNEQFF
TRBJ2-3,TRBD2,-,TRBV6-6,TGTGCCAGCAGCGCGGGAGATATAATGGCAGATACGCAGTATTTT,CASSAGDIMADTQYF
TRBJ1-4,TRBD1,once,TRBV5-1,TGCGCCAGCAGCCTAACAGGGGAGGAAAAACTGTTTTTT,CASSLTGEEKLFF
TRBJ2-3,TRBD2,-,TRBV6-1,TGTGCCAGCAGTGAAGGACTAGCGGAGCCTGGGGCGCAGTATTTT,CASSEGLAEPGAQYF
TRBJ2-2,-,-,TRBV7-9,TGTTCCAGCAGCTTAGCGACGGCCGAGGCCGGGGAGCTGTTTTTT,CSSSLATAEAGELFF